This T cell receptor beta chain was profiled in a study of T cells in women clearing cervical HPV infection. Study outcomes and limitations: Controls had more TRBV6-7 (about 0.15%) than cases (roughly 0.11%).

Sequencing used immunoSEQ multiplex PCR; TCRdb keeps in-frame clones, though not all of them. This sample's table has tens of thousands of clones. Its frequency marks this clone as medium-sized. Its target is unknown. The read ends 3 residues early relative to the CDR3; the germline J gene fills the gap. In the same sample, other DNA sequences code for this CDR3. Germline lookup yields CDR1 KGHSH and CDR2 LQKENI. CDR3 length equals 13 residues. Trimming removed 3 bases at V and 2 bases at J, with 7 bases between. Sequences were obtained from blood buffy coat. The chain uses TRBV18 and TRBJ2-5, with D uncertain. This TCR was sampled from a woman between 18 and 75 years old with a cervical HPV16 infection that either progressed to CIN3+ or cleared (not recorded which). The CDR3 loop is CASSPGLQETQYF. The covered CDR3 bases are TGTGCCAGCTCACCGGGCCTTCAAGAGACC.